Below are 9 T cell receptor beta chains sequenced from a single sample in a study of T cells in women clearing cervical HPV infection. The repertoire was sequenced with immunoSEQ multiplex PCR; TCRdb's copy has only in-frame clones and lacks some. The sample holds under 30,000 clones. Source material: blood buffy coat. The receptors stem from a woman aged 18-70 years with a cervical HPV16 infection that either progressed to CIN3+ or cleared (not recorded which).

Remarks on this clone: The CDR3 end lies 3 residues beyond the end of the read and is filled in from the germline J gene. The chain recombines TRBV11-1 with TRBJ2-2; TRBD1 might be the D (5 bases). Trimming took off 5 bases at V and 6 bases at J, with 7 bases between the two ends. Germline-derived CDR1 and CDR2 are SGHAT and FQDESV (reference sequence). This CDR3 is 12 amino acids long. Partial CDR3 DNA: TGTGCCAGCAGCCCAGGGCCCGGGGAG. Protein product: CASSPGPGE. In full, the CDR3 is CASSPGPGELFF.

As concerns this clone: The CDR3 end is not reached by the read, which stops 3 residues before it; the germline J gene fills it in. The V call is TRBV20-1, the J call TRBJ2-7; tentative D call: TRBD2 (6 bases). The germline V gene encodes CDR1 DFQATT and CDR2 SNEGSKA (reference sequence). V lost 3 bases and J lost 1, with 10 bases in between. This CDR3 is built from 13 residues. The part of the CDR3 DNA that was read is TGCAGTGCTAGGTCAGGGAGGTCCTACGAG. Protein product: CSARSGRSYE. The entire CDR3 protein reads CSARSGRSYEQYF.

Details on this clone: Sequencing ends 3 residues short of the CDR3 end; the germline J gene provides the rest. The V and J genes are TRBV20-1 and TRBJ1-2, with D perhaps matching TRBD1 (5 bases). The CDR3 sequence is 14 residues long. Trimming cost V 1 base and J 4 bases, with 13 bases left between them. The germline V gene has CDR1 DFQATT and CDR2 SNEGSKA (reference sequence). The CDR3 sequence is CSARVPGNPYGYTF. CDR3 DNA, as far as it was read: TGCAGTGCTAGAGTACCAGGGAACCCCTATGGC.

For this clone: The sequence runs out 3 residues before the end of the CDR3; the remainder is reconstructed from the germline J gene. This chain links TRBV5-1 with TRBJ2-2; TRBD1 matches 7 bases. Looked up from germline, CDR1 is SGHRS and CDR2 is YFSETQ. The CDR3 contains 19 residues. CDR3: CASSRTPSRDSRDNSPLFF. CDR3 bases read: TGCGCCAGCAGCAGAACCCCTAGCCGGGACAGCCGAGATAATTCACCG.

CDR3 bases read: TGCAGTGCTAGAGTTGCAGCGACCTATGGC. Translation gives CSARVAATYG. The full CDR3 protein reads CSARVAATYGYTF. The genes are TRBV20-1 and TRBJ1-2; D remains ambiguous. From the germline J gene comes the end of the CDR3, since the read stops 3 residues before it. There are 13 residues in the CDR3. Germline V CDR1 and CDR2: DFQATT, SNEGSKA (reference sequence). Trimming removed 1 base at V and 4 bases at J, with 10 bases between.

To note about this clone: The CDR3 end is not reached by the read, which stops 3 residues before it; the germline J gene fills it in. The chain recombines TRBV5-8 with TRBJ1-4; a weak D match, TRBD1 (5 bases). CDR3 length: 14 amino acids. The germline V and J ends were trimmed by 2 bases and 8 bases, with 13 bases remaining between them. Per the germline V gene, CDR1 is SGHTS and CDR2 is YDEGEE. This CDR3 reads CASSFTGVREKLFF. The DNA read from the CDR3 is TGTGCCAGCAGCTTCACAGGCGTTAGAGAAAAA. Complete variable domain (other parts from reference TRBV5-8 and TRBJ1-4): EAGVTQSPTHLIKTRGQQATLRCSPISGHTSVYWYQQALGLGLQFLLWYDEGEERNRGNFPPRFSGRQFPNYSSELNVNALELEDSALYLCASSFTGVREKLFFGSGTQLSVL.

Details on this clone: The read terminates 3 residues before the CDR3 end, so the remaining end is supplied by the germline J gene. The chain uses TRBV20-1 and TRBJ2-1; TRBD2 is a possible D gene (6 bases). The CDR3 contains 15 residues. V gave up 4 bases and J gave up 0 bases, with 13 bases separating them. CDR1 DFQATT and CDR2 SNEGSKA come from the germline V gene (reference sequence). The CDR3 is CSATDGGSSYNEQFF. The CDR3 DNA, read in part, is TGCAGTGCTACAGACGGGGGAAGCTCCTACAATGAG.

Turning to this clone: Sequencing ends 3 residues short of the CDR3 end; the germline J gene provides the rest. The V and J genes are TRBV7-8 and TRBJ2-6; tentative D call: TRBD2 (5 bases). Trimming shortened V by 3 bases and J by 2 bases, and 11 bases separated the two germline ends. CDR1 is SGHVS, CDR2 FQNEAQ, per germline. The CDR3 runs 16 residues. CDR3 in amino acids: CASSLPGIPGANVLTF. The CDR3 bases that were read are TGTGCCAGCAGCTTGCCGGGGATCCCTGGGGCCAACGTC.

Of note for this clone: Sequencing ends 3 residues short of the CDR3 end; the germline J gene provides the rest. The chain joins TRBV5-1 to TRBJ2-2, with D possibly being TRBD2 (6 bases). V shed 5 bases and J shed 0 bases, with 14 bases lying between them. Per the germline V gene, CDR1 is SGHRS and CDR2 is YFSETQ. This CDR3 contains 16 residues. The DNA read from the CDR3 is TGCGCCAGCAGTCCGGGACTTTTCGCGAACACCGGGGAG. Translated, it gives CASSPGLFANTGE. The whole CDR3 reads CASSPGLFANTGELFF.